Sequencing of this T cell receptor (beta chain) was carried out in a study of blood T cell repertoires in COVID-19 (dated by TCRdb to the early 2020s). At the level of the whole study: Samples covering the acute and convalescent phases of COVID-19 were provided by collaborators in the United States, Italy and Spain. The material from the prospective study consisted of cDNA or gDNA derived from T cells, B-cell-depleted T cells, or PBMCs. Subjects who had been exposed to COVID-19, were actively infected with it, or had recovered from it provided the deeply sampled blood TCRbeta repertoires that made up the dataset. A freely available public database, intended as a resource for researchers studying the immune response to SARS-CoV-2, is where the repertoires were released. The samples were drawn from the first 160 participants of the ongoing ImmuneRACE study and from some 1,300 subjects provided by 6 global collaborators. The sample metadata nearly always contained a de-identified subject ID, COVID-19 status, age in years and sex. Where HLA class I and class II types were available, the types were taken from metadata supplied by the sample provider, not from assay-based typing. Results the study describes overall, beyond this receptor: The amount of clinical and demographic metadata varied by source and participant and was provided uncurated.

As concerns this clone: Its binding antigen is unknown. No much larger clonotype is one base removed from it; base qualities were not supplied.

CDR1 MDHEN and CDR2 SYDVKM are derived from the germline V gene. After removal of 6 bases from V and 3 bases from J, the junction retains 7 bases not matched to a gene. The CDR3 starts with the cysteine, ends with the phenylalanine, and has 14 residues. Only CDR3 DNA remains: 42 bases, in frame from the first base. TCRbeta CDR3 regions were amplified from genomic DNA by means of the immunoSEQ Assay, a bias-controlled multiplex PCR. Turning to the authors' computational methods: The number of nucleated cells in each sample was estimated by amplification of reference gene primers within the assay. Sequence reads were collapsed and filtered to measure the absolute abundance of every unique TCRbeta CDR3 rearrangement. For each sample, productive Simpson clonality was calculated by taking the square root of Simpson's diversity index across productive rearrangements. TCRdb stores this immuneACCESS table with in-frame sequences only. Part of the clones is absent; in the studies checked, under half of the shortfall reflects unresolved V genes, and no reason is known for the rest. That table furnishes V, J and clone size, whereas the DNA furnished D and trimming. Within this sample are tens of thousands of clones, with about 86% of them counted one time only. The ten largest clonotypes hold 14% of the sample.

Collaborating institutions collected whole blood in K2EDTA tubes following their own protocols. For TCRbeta analysis, collaborators shipped samples in one of three forms: frozen whole blood, isolated PBMCs, or DNA extracted from either of those sample types. The TCR sequence derives from a human donor in a cohort sampled during active COVID-19. This chain joins TRBV28 to TRBJ1-2, with TRBD1 identical over 7 junction bases. Material: peripheral blood. CDR3 sequence: CASSRRDRDYGYTF. The nucleotide sequence reads TGTGCCAGCAGCCGACGAGACAGGGACTATGGCTACACCTTC.